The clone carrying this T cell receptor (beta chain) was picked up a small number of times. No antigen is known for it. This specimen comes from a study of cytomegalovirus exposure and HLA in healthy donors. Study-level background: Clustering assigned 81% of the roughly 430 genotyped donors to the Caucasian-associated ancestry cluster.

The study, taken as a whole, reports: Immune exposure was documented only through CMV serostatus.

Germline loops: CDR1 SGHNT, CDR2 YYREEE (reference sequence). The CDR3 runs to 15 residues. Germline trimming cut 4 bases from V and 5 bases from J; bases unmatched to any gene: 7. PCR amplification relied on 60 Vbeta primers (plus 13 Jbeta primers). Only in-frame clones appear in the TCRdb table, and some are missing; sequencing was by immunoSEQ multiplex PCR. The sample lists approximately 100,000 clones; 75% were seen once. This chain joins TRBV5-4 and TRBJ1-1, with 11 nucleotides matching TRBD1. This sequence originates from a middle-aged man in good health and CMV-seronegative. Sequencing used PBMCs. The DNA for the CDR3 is TGTGCCAGCAGCACGGGACAGGGGGTTAGGACTGAAGCTTTCTTT. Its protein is CASSTGQGVRTEAFF.